This T cell receptor (beta chain) was identified during a study of CD8+ T cells in alopecia areata. Study-level findings and limits: The study found higher clonality in lesional than normal scalp, especially in alopecia totalis/universalis.

On this clone: Its antigen is currently unknown.

V lost 4 bases, J lost 5 bases, and 8 bases stayed unmatched. The germline V gene has CDR1 SNHLY and CDR2 FYNNEI. The length of the CDR3 is 14 residues. In each case, RNA was isolated and then reverse transcribed into cDNA as the sequencing template. Assay: immunoSEQ multiplex PCR; the TCRdb copy retains only in-frame clones and omits some. The table includes some 150,000 clones, about three fifths detected once. The material sequenced was CD8+ T cells sorted from blood. This TCR was sampled from a human donor in good health. The chain combines TRBV2 with TRBJ2-7, with 7 bases that match TRBD2. In nucleotides, the CDR3 is TGTGCCAGCAGTGTTTACGGGGGGATCAACGAGCAGTACTTC. Residues: CASSVYGGINEQYF. Full variable domain (outside the CDR3, taken from reference TRBV2 and TRBJ2-7): EPEVTQTPSHQVTQMGQEVILRCVPISNHLYFYWYRQILGQKVEFLVSFYNNEISEKSEIFDDQFSVERPDGSNFTLKIRSTKLEDSAMYFCASSVYGGINEQYFGPGTRLTVT.